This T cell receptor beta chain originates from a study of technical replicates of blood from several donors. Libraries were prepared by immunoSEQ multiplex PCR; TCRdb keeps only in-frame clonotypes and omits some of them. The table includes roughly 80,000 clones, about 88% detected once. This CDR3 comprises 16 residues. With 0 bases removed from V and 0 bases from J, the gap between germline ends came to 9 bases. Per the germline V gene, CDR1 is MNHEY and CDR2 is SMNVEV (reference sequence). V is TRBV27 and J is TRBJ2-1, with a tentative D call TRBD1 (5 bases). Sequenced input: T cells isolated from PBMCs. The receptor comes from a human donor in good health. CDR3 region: CASSLSPRVSYNEQFF. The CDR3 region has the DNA TGTGCCAGCAGTTTATCCCCCAGGGTCTCCTACAATGAGCAGTTCTTC.